These 8 T cell receptor beta chains came from one sample sequenced in a study of cytomegalovirus exposure and HLA in healthy donors. TCRdb keeps only in-frame clones here, not all; method: immunoSEQ multiplex PCR. The data hold under 250,000 clones, with more than 75% observed a single time. Sequencing was carried out using PBMCs. The receptors stem from a man in his late teens or twenties in good health and CMV-seronegative.

The chain employs TRBV7-9 and TRBJ2-1, with 7 bases identical to TRBD1. The V gene's germline CDR1 is SEHNR and CDR2 FQNEAQ (reference sequence). The trim removed 11 bases at V and 7 bases at J, leaving 20 bases unmatched. This CDR3 has 16 residues. Here the CDR3 reads CAGGLRRQGVGNEQFF. In DNA, the CDR3 is TGTGCCGGGGGTCTCCGGCGACAGGGAGTGGGTAATGAGCAGTTCTTC.

The rearrangement uses TRBV2 and TRBJ2-1, with 13 bases that match TRBD2. The CDR3 runs 17 residues. Germline V gene lookup returns CDR1 SNHLY and CDR2 FYNNEI. V lost 3 bases and J lost 7; bases outside the gene matches: 9. CDR3 sequence (DNA): TGTGCCAGCAGTGAGACTAGCGGGAGGCCGGGTATAAATGAGCAGTTCTTC. Encoded protein: CASSETSGRPGINEQFF.

The chain recombines TRBV15 with TRBJ2-1, with 9 bases matching TRBD1. This CDR3 region has 15 residues. Germline CDR1 and CDR2: LNHNV and YYDKDF (reference sequence). Unmatched junction bases numbered 4, after V lost 1 base and J lost 6 bases. The CDR3 protein is CATSRVGTGSNEQFF. CDR3 bases: TGTGCCACCAGCAGAGTCGGGACAGGGAGCAATGAGCAGTTCTTC.

About this clone: Other DNA sequences in the sample encode the same CDR3. The V gene is TRBV28, the J gene TRBJ2-7, with D unclear. Germline CDR1 reads MDHEN; CDR2 reads SYDVKM. The V gene lost 6 bases and the J gene lost 2 bases, with 2 bases spanning the gap. The CDR3 covers 10 residues. The CDR3 sequence: CASSTYEQYF. For the CDR3, the DNA is TGTGCCAGCAGCACCTACGAGCAGTACTTC. Full variable domain (remainder filled in from reference TRBV28 and TRBJ2-7): DVKVTQSSRYLVKRTGEKVFLECVQDMDHENMFWYRQDPGLGLRLIYFSYDVKMKEKGDIPEGYSVSREKKERFSLILESASTNQTSMYLCASSTYEQYFGPGTRLTVT.

The rearrangement uses TRBV2 and TRBJ2-1; 12 positions match TRBD1. The CDR3 runs to 14 residues. With V trimmed by 4 bases and J by 12 bases, 7 bases remained unmatched. The germline CDR1 and CDR2 sequences are SNHLY and FYNNEI. The CDR3 is CASSVGTGGMGQFF. The DNA for the CDR3 is TGTGCCAGCAGTGTCGGGACAGGGGGCATGGGGCAGTTCTTC.

The V and J genes are TRBV6-6 and TRBJ1-4, with D unresolved. V was shortened by 5 bases and J by 3 bases, with 4 bases between the two germline ends. Germline V gene sequence: CDR1 MNHNY, CDR2 SVGAGI (reference sequence). CDR3 length: 12 residues. The CDR3: CASSQSNEKLFF. The CDR3 DNA reads as TGTGCCAGCAGTCAGTCTAATGAAAAACTGTTTTTT.

The sample holds one count of this clone. The chain is built from TRBV6-6 and TRBJ2-2, with D unresolved. Looked up from germline, CDR1 is MNHNY and CDR2 is SVGAGI (reference sequence). The length of the CDR3 is 15 residues. V dropped 1 base and J dropped 4 bases, with 10 bases sitting between them. DNA of the CDR3: TGTGCCAGCAGTTACTTGGGCTCGAGCACCGGGGAGCTGTTTTTT. Its translation: CASSYLGSSTGELFF.

As regards this clone: Its ends do not fully match the called genes, so a read error is possible. The chain couples TRBV7-3 to TRBJ2-1; no reliable D call. Germline assignment: CDR1 SGHTA and CDR2 FQGTGA. The CDR3 length is 8 residues. The CDR3 nucleotides are TGTGCCAGCAGCCTAGGAGTCTTC. Protein product: CASSLGVF.